A single T cell receptor (beta chain) is shown here with its context. CDR1 and CDR2 (germline): ENHRY, SYGVKD. This CDR3 region has 13 residues. Trimming removed 6 bases at V and 5 bases at J, with 13 bases between. Libraries were prepared by immunoSEQ multiplex PCR; TCRdb keeps only in-frame clonotypes and omits some of them. This table holds some 120,000 clones, around nine tenths found once. The data are from a study of T cell responses to AZD1222 COVID-19 vaccine. Material: peripheral blood, obtained on day 0 of AZD1222 vaccination. The origin of this receptor is an adult in good health. The chain links TRBV10-3 to TRBJ2-5; D might be TRBD1 (6 bases). The CDR3 loop is CAISPGEWETQYF. The DNA for the CDR3 is TGTGCCATCAGCCCAGGGGAGTGGGAGACCCAGTACTTC.